The entry below gives a single TCR beta chain sequence along with its context. The sample originates from a study of control samples from healthy donors and cancer patients. Sequenced by immunoSEQ multiplex PCR; TCRdb stores in-frame clones only, minus some. This repertoire shows more than 10,000 clones, around 92% found once; its top ten account for 13% to 15%. The V gene's germline CDR1 is ENHRY and CDR2 SYGVKD. V lost 4 bases to trimming and J lost 4 bases, with 16 bases between them. The CDR3 runs to 15 residues. This receptor was obtained from a man older than 75 with lung cancer. The sample taken for sequencing was PBMCs. J is TRBJ2-5 and V is TRBV10-3; D is perhaps TRBD1 or TRBD2 (6 bases each). Here the CDR3 DNA reads TGTGCCATCAGTGGTCAGAGGGGGGTTACAGAGACCCAGTACTTC. Translation: CAISGQRGVTETQYF.